Below, 15 T cell receptor beta chains from the same sample are listed, as sequenced in a study of blood T cell repertoires in COVID-19. Measured with immunoSEQ multiplex PCR; TCRdb has only the in-frame clones, and not every one. The sample holds 200,000 to 250,000 clones; about 85% are singletons and the top ten take about 0.93%. Sequencing was done on a sample of peripheral blood. These receptors were obtained from a man aged 40-49 years with acute or convalescent COVID-19.

This clone was seen more than once but under ten times. The genes are TRBV18 and TRBJ1-2; D is unclear. CDR3 length: 14 amino acids. V lost 4 bases to trimming and J lost 2 bases, with 11 bases between them. Looked up from germline, CDR1 is KGHSH and CDR2 is LQKENI. Written as DNA, the CDR3 is TGTGCCAGCTCACGCTCAGGATCCAACTATGGCTACACCTTC. It is translated as CASSRSGSNYGYTF. Using reference TRBV18 and TRBJ1-2 for the parts outside the CDR3, the full variable domain is NAGVMQNPRHLVRRRGQEARLRCSPMKGHSHVYWYRQLPEEGLKFMVYLQKENIIDESGMPKERFSAEFPKEGPSILRIQQVVRGDSAAYFCASSRSGSNYGYTFGSGTRLTVV.

This chain uses TRBV3-1 (or the pseudogene TRBV3-2) with TRBJ2-1; TRBD2 matches 12 bases. Germline CDR1 LGHDT, CDR2 YNNKEL (reference sequence). This CDR3 region has 15 residues. The V segment lost 1 base and the J segment 7 bases; nucleotides outside the gene matches: 2. The CDR3 DNA reads TGTGCCAGCAGCCAAGGACTAGCGGGGGCAAATGAGCAGTTCTTC. Translating gives CASSQGLAGANEQFF.

This chain links TRBV6-5 with TRBJ1-4, with a possible D match to TRBD1 (5 bases). This CDR3 comprises 15 residues. The V gene's germline CDR1 is MNHEY and CDR2 SVGAGI. V was trimmed by 5 bases and J by 3 bases, leaving 13 bases between them. In DNA form, the CDR3 reads TGTGCCAGCAGTAGCTTAGGGGCACCTAATGAAAAACTGTTTTTT. It specifies CASSSLGAPNEKLFF.

This chain joins TRBV20-1 and TRBJ1-4; TRBD1 is a possible D gene (5 bases). V dropped 4 bases and J dropped 8 bases, with 8 bases sitting between them. The CDR3 has 11 residues. CDR1 and CDR2 from the germline V gene are DFQATT and SNEGSKA (reference sequence). The CDR3 DNA follows: TGCAGTGCTAACGACAGAGAAAAACTGTTTTTT. It yields the protein CSANDREKLFF.

The chain uses TRBV6-2 or TRBV6-3 and TRBJ2-3; 15 bases are a match to TRBD2. Germline V gene data show CDR1 as MNHEY and CDR2 as SVGEGT. There are 15 residues in the CDR3. The trim removed 4 bases at V and 6 bases at J, leaving 2 bases unmatched. The CDR3 DNA reads as TGTGCCAGCAGTTGGACTAGCGGGGGGGCCGATACGCAGTATTTT. Translating gives CASSWTSGGADTQYF.

The V call is TRBV9, the J call TRBJ2-7; no firm D call. The CDR3 is made up of 14 amino acids. Germline V lookup: CDR1 SGDLS, CDR2 YYNGEE. Trimming took 6 bases from V and 5 from J, leaving 18 bases between them. The CDR3 is CASKLCRPGNEQYF. The CDR3 DNA follows: TGTGCCAGCAAGCTTTGCCGACCGGGTAACGAGCAGTACTTC.

The V and J genes are TRBV19 and TRBJ1-1; 7 nucleotides line up with TRBD1. Germline loops: CDR1 LNHDA, CDR2 SQIVND (reference sequence). J was trimmed by 9 bases and V by 8 bases; bases with no gene match: 9. The CDR3 has 12 residues. The CDR3 DNA follows: TGTGCCAGTGCCGCGGACAGGATAAAAGCTTTCTTT. Amino acid sequence: CASAADRIKAFF.

The J gene is TRBJ1-5, the V gene TRBV6-2 or TRBV6-3, with D unclear. Germline-derived CDR1 and CDR2 are MNHEY and SVGEGT. Between the trimmed V and J ends, which lost 2 bases and 11 bases, there was a span of 19 bases. This CDR3 contains 15 residues. This CDR3 reads CASSYGAVGSRAQHF. The CDR3 coding sequence is TGTGCCAGCAGTTACGGAGCAGTGGGGTCGCGGGCCCAGCATTTT.

The rearrangement uses TRBV18 and TRBJ2-4; D possibly corresponds to TRBD2 (5 bases). This CDR3 is 15 amino acids long. In germline, CDR1 is KGHSH, CDR2 LQKENI. V was shortened by 0 bases and J by 0 bases, with 6 bases between the two germline ends. The CDR3 bases are TGTGCCAGCTCACCACCGGGAGAAGCCAAAAACATTCAGTACTTC. It yields the protein CASSPPGEAKNIQYF.

V and J are TRBV5-8 and TRBJ1-4; a possible D gene is TRBD1 (5 bases). This CDR3 is built from 15 residues. V lost 6 bases and J lost 5, with 17 bases in between. CDR1 and CDR2 from the germline V gene are SGHTS and YDEGEE. CDR3: CASNDGVRGNEKLFF. The CDR3 DNA is TGTGCCAGCAACGACGGGGTCCGGGGGAATGAAAAACTGTTTTTT.

The chain is built from TRBV28 and TRBJ1-5; no clear D gene. CDR3 length: 16 residues. Trimming shortened V by 6 bases and J by 0 bases, and 15 bases separated the two germline ends. Per germline, CDR1 MDHEN and CDR2 SYDVKM. Written as DNA, the CDR3 is TGTGCCAGCAGCGAACAGATTTCTTATAGCAATCAGCCCCAGCATTTT. Translation gives CASSEQISYSNQPQHF.

V is TRBV5-1 and J is TRBJ1-1, with D possibly TRBD1 on 5 matching bases. The V end lost 1 base, the J end lost 11 bases, and 15 bases lay between the germline ends. The V gene's germline CDR1 is SGHRS and CDR2 YFSETQ. The CDR3 runs to 13 residues. CDR3 nucleotides: TGCGCCAGCAGCTTGCAGGCAGGGTTTGACGCTTTCTTT. Protein product: CASSLQAGFDAFF.

The rearrangement uses TRBV6-2 or TRBV6-3 and TRBJ1-1; tentative D call: TRBD1 (6 bases). V lost 5 bases and J 8 bases, leaving 9 bases between the germline ends. The CDR3 consists of 11 residues. In germline, CDR1 is MNHEY, CDR2 SVGEGT. The CDR3 reads CASSDRREAFF. CDR3 nucleotide sequence: TGTGCCAGCAGTGACAGGCGGGAAGCTTTCTTT.

This sequence joins TRBV28 and TRBJ1-5, with a weak D call TRBD1 (5 bases). V lost 3 bases and J 6 bases, leaving 12 bases between the germline ends. The CDR3 contains 14 residues. Germline-derived CDR1 and CDR2 are MDHEN and SYDVKM. In nucleotides, the CDR3 is TGTGCCAGCAGTTTCGACAGTAGGCTTCAGCCCCAGCATTTT. Translated: CASSFDSRLQPQHF.

The chain has TRBV7-9 and TRBJ2-7, with D possibly being TRBD1 (6 bases). Trimming took off 0 bases at V and 5 bases at J, with 17 bases between the two ends. CDR3 size: 16 residues. CDR1 SEHNR and CDR2 FQNEAQ come from the germline V gene (reference sequence). The CDR3 loop is CASSLASGTKIDEQYF. The CDR3 DNA reads as TGTGCCAGCAGCTTAGCGTCCGGGACAAAAATAGACGAGCAGTACTTC.